This T cell receptor beta chain originates from a study of cytomegalovirus exposure and HLA in healthy donors. A note on this clone: Its specificity is not known.

Produced via immunoSEQ multiplex PCR; TCRdb's table is partial and in-frame only. The table includes roughly 150,000 clones, 91% detected once. V shed 1 base and J 4 bases; nucleotides not matched to a gene: 16. Germline loops: CDR1 LNHNV, CDR2 YYDKDF (reference sequence). The CDR3 spans 19 residues. The study, taken as a whole, reports: In vitro data verified three CMV-associated chains as specific for CMV antigens. In the roughly 120 validation repertoires, a later analysis found that first-cohort TCR clusters tended to co-occur.

This rearrangement joins TRBV15 to TRBJ2-3, with 8 bases aligning to TRBD2. The receptor's source is a man aged 18 to 30 in good health and CMV-seronegative. Sequenced sample: PBMCs. The chain's CDR3 is CATSRARGGSYLGPDTQYF. The CDR3 DNA follows: TGTGCCACCAGCAGAGCCCGCGGGGGGTCCTACCTAGGGCCAGATACGCAGTATTTT.